This is a list of T cell receptor beta chains from one sample in a study of T cell repertoires in cytomegalovirus infection. One entry per CDR3 protein, called by TCRdb with MiXCR from the reads. Altogether fewer than 350,000 distinct CDR3 sequences are present, around a tenth being singletons, with the ten largest covering 4.3%. Sequenced input: PBMCs. The source of these receptors is a human donor in good health (CMV status not recorded). Some clones in this sample may be carry-over from other donors' samples. CDR3s include the opening cysteine and the closing phenylalanine or tryptophan. The D gene is left open where the match is weak. The listing skips clone size in some rows; elsewhere it reads once, few, many or a size class.

V	size	J	D	DNA	CDR3
TRBV20-1	many	TRBJ2-5	.	TGCAGTGCTGACATGTGGTCCGAACAAGAGACCCAGTACTTC	CSADMWSEQETQYF
TRBV7-2	many	TRBJ2-7	.	TGTGCCAGCAGCCGGGAACTAGTAAGGAACTACGAGCAGTACTTC	CASSRELVRNYEQYF
TRBV10-3	many	TRBJ1-1	TRBD1	TGTGCCATCAATGATCAGGGGGCCTCGAACACTGAAGCTTTCTTT	CAINDQGASNTEAFF
TRBV27	few	TRBJ1-1	.	TGTGCCAGCAGTTTGGGGGACGGTGGGTACACTGAAGCTTTCTTT	CASSLGDGGYTEAFF
TRBV7-9	many	TRBJ1-4	TRBD1	TGTGCCAGCAGCTTCTCGACAGGGGGGGAAAAACTGTTTTTT	CASSFSTGGEKLFF
TRBV7-2	few	TRBJ2-1	.	TGTGCCAGCAGCTCATCCGCTAGCGGAGGGGGAGGGGAGCAGTTCTTC	CASSSSASGGGGEQFF
TRBV7-3	few	TRBJ2-2	.	TGTGCCAGCAGCTTATCCGGGAACCTGGCCGGGGAGCTGTTTTTT	CASSLSGNLAGELFF
TRBV27	few	TRBJ2-1	.	TGTGCCAGCAGTTTAAGACTAAGCTCCTACAATGAGCAGTTCTTC	CASSLRLSSYNEQFF
TRBV3-1	.	TRBJ1-2	.	TGTGCCAGCAGCCAAATCATAAACTATGGCTACACCTTC	CASSQIINYGYTF
TRBV7-6	many	TRBJ1-4	.	TGTGCCAGCAGCCCCCGTGTGGGGGGCGCAACTAATGAAAAACTGTTTTTT	CASSPRVGGATNEKLFF
TRBV7-9	many	TRBJ1-2	.	TGTGCCAGCAGCCGGGAGGAGACCGCTTGGACGGGTGGCTACACCTTC	CASSREETAWTGGYTF
TRBV2	.	TRBJ2-5	.	TGTGCCAGCAGTGTAGGACAATTGGGAGAGACCCAGTACTTC	CASSVGQLGETQYF
TRBV7-2	many	TRBJ2-5	TRBD1	TGTGCCAGCAGCCACCCGACAGGGTCGCTGGAGACCCAGTACTTC	CASSHPTGSLETQYF
TRBV28	many	TRBJ1-5	TRBD1	TGTGCCAGCAGGGGCGGGACAGGGGGCACCAGTCACGAGCATTTT	CASRGGTGGTSHEHF
TRBV20-1	.	TRBJ2-7	TRBD2	TGCAGTGCTAGCCCCAGCGGGAGGGCCTTGGGTCAGGGCGAGCAGTACTTC	CSASPSGRALGQGEQYF
TRBV6-5	many	TRBJ1-6	.	TGTGCCAGCACTCCGGACACGAGCTCCTATAATTCACCCCTCCACTTT	CASTPDTSSYNSPLHF
TRBV4-1	few	TRBJ2-1	.	TGCGCCAGCAGCCAAGAAGAACAGGGCGGGAATGAGCAGTTCTTC	CASSQEEQGGNEQFF
TRBV5-3	.	TRBJ1-6	TRBD1	TGTGCCAGCAGCTTCCGGACAGGAAAGGGTTCACCCCTCCACTTT	CASSFRTGKGSPLHF
TRBV27	.	TRBJ1-4	TRBD1	TGTGCCAGCAGGAAACAGGGGGGGGATGAAAAACTGTTTTTT	CASRKQGGDEKLFF
TRBV4-1	many	TRBJ2-7	TRBD2	TGCGCCAGCAGTGAGAGGGGGACTAGGAGCTACGAGCAGTACTTC	CASSERGTRSYEQYF
TRBV7-6	many	TRBJ1-4	.	TGTGCCAGCAGCCCAGGCGACACGACTAATGAAAAACTGTTTTTT	CASSPGDTTNEKLFF
TRBV4-3	few	TRBJ2-3	TRBD2	TGCGCCAGCAGCCACACTCTAACGGCTAGCGGGACCACAGATACGCAGTATTTT	CASSHTLTASGTTDTQYF
TRBV5-4	few	TRBJ2-7	.	TGTGCCAGCAGAACAATCGGACAGATCGACGAGCAGTACTTC	CASRTIGQIDEQYF
TRBV12-3/TRBV12-4	many	TRBJ2-2	.	TGTGCCAGCAGTTTGGGTCAGTACAACACCGGGGAGCTGTTTTTT	CASSLGQYNTGELFF
TRBV6-5	few	TRBJ2-5	.	TGTGCCAGCAGTTACAGGGTTGAAGAGACCCAGTACTTC	CASSYRVEETQYF
TRBV24-1	.	TRBJ2-2	.	TGTGCCACCTCAGGACACGGCGGCACCGGGGAGCTGTTTTTT	CATSGHGGTGELFF
TRBV2	many	TRBJ2-7	TRBD1	TGTGCCACCCTCGATCCAACAGGGGCAAGGAAGCAGTACTTC	CATLDPTGARKQYF
TRBV4-2	many	TRBJ1-1	TRBD1	TGTGCCAGCAGCCAATTAGGGACAGTGGGCCATAGGACTGAAGCTTTCTTT	CASSQLGTVGHRTEAFF